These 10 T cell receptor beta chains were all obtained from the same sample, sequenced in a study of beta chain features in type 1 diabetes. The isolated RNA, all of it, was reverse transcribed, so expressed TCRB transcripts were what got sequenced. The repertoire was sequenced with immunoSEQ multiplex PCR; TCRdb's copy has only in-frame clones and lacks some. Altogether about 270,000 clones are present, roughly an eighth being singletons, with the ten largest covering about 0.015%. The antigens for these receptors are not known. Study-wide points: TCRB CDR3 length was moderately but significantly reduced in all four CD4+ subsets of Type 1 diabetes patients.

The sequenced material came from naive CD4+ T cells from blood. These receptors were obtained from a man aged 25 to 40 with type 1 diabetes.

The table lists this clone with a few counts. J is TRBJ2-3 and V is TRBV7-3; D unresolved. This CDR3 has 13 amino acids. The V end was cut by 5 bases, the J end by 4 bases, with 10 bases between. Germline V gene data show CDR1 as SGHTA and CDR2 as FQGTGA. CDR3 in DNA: TGTGCCAGCAGCGTCTCACAGTCAGATACGCAGTATTTT. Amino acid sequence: CASSVSQSDTQYF.

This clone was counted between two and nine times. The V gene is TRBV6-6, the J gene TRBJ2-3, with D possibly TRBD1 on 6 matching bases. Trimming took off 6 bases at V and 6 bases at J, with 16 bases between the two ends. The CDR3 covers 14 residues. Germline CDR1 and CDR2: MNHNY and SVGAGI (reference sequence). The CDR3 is CASSPRTAPDTQYF. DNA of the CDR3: TGTGCCAGCAGCCCTCGGACAGCCCCCGATACGCAGTATTTT.

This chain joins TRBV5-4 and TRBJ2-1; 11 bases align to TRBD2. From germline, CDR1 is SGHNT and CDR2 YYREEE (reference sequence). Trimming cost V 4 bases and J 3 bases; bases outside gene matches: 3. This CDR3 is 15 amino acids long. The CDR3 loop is CASSEGLAGYNEQFF. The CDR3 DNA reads TGTGCCAGCAGCGAAGGACTAGCGGGCTACAATGAGCAGTTCTTC.

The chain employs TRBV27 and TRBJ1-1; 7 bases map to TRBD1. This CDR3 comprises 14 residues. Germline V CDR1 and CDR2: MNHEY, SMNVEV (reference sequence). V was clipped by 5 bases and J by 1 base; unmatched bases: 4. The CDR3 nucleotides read TGTGCCAGCAGTACCCGGACAGGGAACACTGAAGCTTTCTTT. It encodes CASSTRTGNTEAFF.

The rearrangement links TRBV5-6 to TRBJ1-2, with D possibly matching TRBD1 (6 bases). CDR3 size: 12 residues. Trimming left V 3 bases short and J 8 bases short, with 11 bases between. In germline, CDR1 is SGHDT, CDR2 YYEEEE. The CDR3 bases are TGTGCCAGCAGCTCGGGGGGCCAGGGCTACACCTTC. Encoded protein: CASSSGGQGYTF.

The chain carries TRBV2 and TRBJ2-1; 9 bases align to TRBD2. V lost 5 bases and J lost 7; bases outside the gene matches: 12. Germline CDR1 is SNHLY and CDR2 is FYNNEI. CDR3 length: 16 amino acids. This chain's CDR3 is CASSRLAGGSWNEQFF. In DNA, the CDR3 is TGTGCCAGCAGTCGACTCGCGGGAGGGTCATGGAATGAGCAGTTCTTC.

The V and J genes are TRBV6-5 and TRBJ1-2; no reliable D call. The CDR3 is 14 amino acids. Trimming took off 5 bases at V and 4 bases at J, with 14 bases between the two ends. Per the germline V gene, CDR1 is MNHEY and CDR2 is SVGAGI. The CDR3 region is CASSPTRRVYGYTF. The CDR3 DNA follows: TGTGCCAGCAGTCCTACCAGACGGGTCTATGGCTACACCTTC.

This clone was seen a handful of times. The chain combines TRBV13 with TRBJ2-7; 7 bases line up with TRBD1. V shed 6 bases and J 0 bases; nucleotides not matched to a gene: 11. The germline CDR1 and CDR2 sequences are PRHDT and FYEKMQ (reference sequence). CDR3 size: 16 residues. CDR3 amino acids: CASSGTGARDSYEQYF. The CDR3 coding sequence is TGTGCCAGCAGTGGTACAGGGGCCAGGGACTCCTACGAGCAGTACTTC.

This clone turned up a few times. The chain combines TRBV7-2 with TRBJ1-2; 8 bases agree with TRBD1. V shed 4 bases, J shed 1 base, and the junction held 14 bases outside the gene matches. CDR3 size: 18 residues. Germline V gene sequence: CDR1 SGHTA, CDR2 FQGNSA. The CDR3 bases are TGTGCCAGCAGCTCCTACGGACAGGGCCGCAGCCTTAACTATGGCTACACCTTC. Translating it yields CASSSYGQGRSLNYGYTF.

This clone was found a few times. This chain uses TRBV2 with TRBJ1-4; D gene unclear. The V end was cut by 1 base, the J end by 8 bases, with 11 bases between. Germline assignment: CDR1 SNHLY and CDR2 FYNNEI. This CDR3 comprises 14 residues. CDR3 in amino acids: CASSEEVGKEKLFF. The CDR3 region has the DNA TGTGCCAGCAGTGAAGAAGTCGGGAAGGAAAAACTGTTTTTT.